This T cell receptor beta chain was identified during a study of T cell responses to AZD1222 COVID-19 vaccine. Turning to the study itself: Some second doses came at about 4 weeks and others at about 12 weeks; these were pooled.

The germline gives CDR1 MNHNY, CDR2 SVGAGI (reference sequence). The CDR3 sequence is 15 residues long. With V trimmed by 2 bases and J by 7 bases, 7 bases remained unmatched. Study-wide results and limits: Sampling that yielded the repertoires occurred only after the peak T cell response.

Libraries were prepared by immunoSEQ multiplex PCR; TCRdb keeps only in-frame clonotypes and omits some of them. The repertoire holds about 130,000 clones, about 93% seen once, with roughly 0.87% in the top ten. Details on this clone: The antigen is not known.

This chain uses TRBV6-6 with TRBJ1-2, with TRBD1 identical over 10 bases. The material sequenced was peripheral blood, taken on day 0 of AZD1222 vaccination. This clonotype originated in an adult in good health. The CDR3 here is CASSYPDRGQVGYTF. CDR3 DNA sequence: TGTGCCAGCAGTTACCCCGACAGGGGGCAGGTTGGCTACACCTTC.